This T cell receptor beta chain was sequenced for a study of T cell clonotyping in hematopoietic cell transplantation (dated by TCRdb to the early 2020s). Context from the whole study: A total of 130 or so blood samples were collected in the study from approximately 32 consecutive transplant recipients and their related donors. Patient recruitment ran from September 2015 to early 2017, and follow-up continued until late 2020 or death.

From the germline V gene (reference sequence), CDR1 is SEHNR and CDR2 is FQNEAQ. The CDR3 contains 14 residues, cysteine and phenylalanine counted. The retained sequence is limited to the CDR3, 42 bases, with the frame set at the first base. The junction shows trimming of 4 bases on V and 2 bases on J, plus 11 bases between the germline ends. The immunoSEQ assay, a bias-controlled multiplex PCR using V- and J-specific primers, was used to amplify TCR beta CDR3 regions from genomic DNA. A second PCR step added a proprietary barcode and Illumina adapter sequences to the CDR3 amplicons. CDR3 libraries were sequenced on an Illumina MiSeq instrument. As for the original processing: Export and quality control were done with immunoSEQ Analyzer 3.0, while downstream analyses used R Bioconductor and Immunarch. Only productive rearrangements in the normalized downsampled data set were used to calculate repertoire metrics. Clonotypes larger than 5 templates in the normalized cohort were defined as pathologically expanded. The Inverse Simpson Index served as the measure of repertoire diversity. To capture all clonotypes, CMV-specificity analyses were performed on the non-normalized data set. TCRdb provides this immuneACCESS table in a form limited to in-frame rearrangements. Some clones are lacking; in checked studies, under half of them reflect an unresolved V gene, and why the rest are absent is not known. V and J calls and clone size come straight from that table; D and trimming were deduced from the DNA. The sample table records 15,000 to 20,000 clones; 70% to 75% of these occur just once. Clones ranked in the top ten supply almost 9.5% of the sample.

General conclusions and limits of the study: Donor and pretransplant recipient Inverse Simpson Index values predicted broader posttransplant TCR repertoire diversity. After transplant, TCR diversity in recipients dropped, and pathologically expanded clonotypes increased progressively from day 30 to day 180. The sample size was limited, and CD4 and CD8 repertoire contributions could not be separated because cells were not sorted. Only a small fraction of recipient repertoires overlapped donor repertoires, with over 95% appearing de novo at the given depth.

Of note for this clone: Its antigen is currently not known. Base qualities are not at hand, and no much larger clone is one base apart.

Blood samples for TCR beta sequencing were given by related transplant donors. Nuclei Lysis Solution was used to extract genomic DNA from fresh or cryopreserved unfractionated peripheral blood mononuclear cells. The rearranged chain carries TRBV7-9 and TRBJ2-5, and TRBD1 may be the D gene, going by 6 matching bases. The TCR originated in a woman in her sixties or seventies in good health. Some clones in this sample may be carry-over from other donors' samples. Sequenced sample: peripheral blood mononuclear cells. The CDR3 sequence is CASSSYRDQETQYF. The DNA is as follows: TGTGCCAGCAGCTCCTACAGGGATCAAGAGACCCAGTACTTC.